The entry that follows covers one TCR beta chain sequence. CDR1 and CDR2 from the germline V gene are LNHDA and SQIVND (reference sequence). Losses at the gene ends were 6 bases for V and 1 base for J; bases not matched to a gene: 4. This CDR3 is 16 amino acids long. The data stem from a study of blood T cell repertoires in COVID-19. Study summary: Donors in the United States, Italy and Spain gave samples during acute or convalescent COVID-19.

Under the authors' procedure: Amplifying reference gene primers gave estimates of nucleated cell counts. Generated by immunoSEQ multiplex PCR, the TCRdb table keeps only in-frame clones and is missing some. V and J calls and clone size are as listed in that table; D and trimming were resolved from the DNA. Of more than 65,000 clones in the sample, around 85% were seen once. The J gene is TRBJ2-5, the V gene TRBV19; 14 bases are shared with TRBD2. The TCR comes from a man aged 60 to 69 with acute or convalescent COVID-19. The sample was peripheral blood. The CDR3 DNA is TGTGCCAGTAGACGGACTAGCGGGGGGTTCCAAGAGACCCAGTACTTC. Translating gives CASRRTSGGFQETQYF.